Here is one TCR beta chain with its context. For TCR beta, libraries came from iRepertoire HTBI primers and Arm-PCR of CDR3 regions. A single record per CDR3 protein comes from TCRdb applying MiXCR to the multiplex PCR reads. Of roughly 420,000 distinct CDR3 sequences listed, about 15% are singletons. This CDR3 has 15 amino acids. Germline values: CDR1 SQVTM, CDR2 ANQGSEA. Trimming stripped 2 bases from V and 2 bases from J, with 16 bases between. These data come from a study of regulatory T cells in long-lasting Graves disease. Time point given: newly diagnosed GD, antithyroid drugs for less than 3 months. Scientists built the TCR library using RNA that was extracted from PBMCs. These data were also reused for a study on T cells in Graves' hyperthyroidism and ophthalmopathy. This second study says: Clinical symptoms, serum thyroxine and TRAb, thyroid ultrasound and orbital computed tomography together formed the diagnostic basis. An initial round of RT-PCR targeting the TCR CDR3 relied on the HTBI primer set.

The sample was peripheral blood mononuclear cells (PBMCs), taken at new diagnosis, from a patient treated with antithyroid drugs. The V and J genes are TRBV29-1 and TRBJ2-7, with D tentatively TRBD1 or TRBD2 (5 bases each). The TCR was taken from a woman in her late teens or twenties with Graves disease. Here the CDR3 reads CSVERAVGPAYEQYF. The DNA for the CDR3 is TGCAGCGTTGAACGCGCGGTGGGACCAGCCTACGAGCAGTACTTC.